These 30 T cell receptor beta chains came from one sample sequenced in a study of blood T cell repertoires in COVID-19 (dated by TCRdb to 2019 to 2021). The method was the immunoSEQ multiplex PCR assay. The clones in this table, taken by TCRdb from immuneACCESS, are in-frame only. Not every clone is retained; where verified, under half of the shortfall comes from an unresolved V gene, and the cause of the rest is unknown. In this sample the table shows 300,000 to 400,000 clones, around nine tenths of which occur a single time. The ten largest clones capture around 3% of the sample. Sequencing input: peripheral blood. These receptor sequences come from a human donor in a cohort sampled during active COVID-19.

V usage is TRBV5-1 and J usage is TRBJ2-5, with D possibly being TRBD2 (6 bases). This CDR3 comprises 13 residues. The V end lost 0 bases, the J end lost 5 bases, and 8 bases lay between the germline ends. Germline V gives CDR1 SGHRS, CDR2 YFSETQ. CDR3 amino acids: CASSLARGETQYF. The CDR3 bases are TGCGCCAGCAGCTTGGCCCGGGGGGAGACCCAGTACTTC.

The chain combines TRBV7-8 with TRBJ2-3; 14 nucleotides line up with TRBD2. V was clipped by 5 bases and J by 6 bases; unmatched bases: 10. Germline CDR1 reads SGHVS; CDR2 reads FQNEAQ. This CDR3 is 17 amino acids long. CDR3 bases: TGTGCCAGCAGCCCCCGGACTAGCGGGAGGTTGTTGGATACGCAGTATTTT. Amino acid sequence: CASSPRTSGRLLDTQYF.

The chain has TRBV27 and TRBJ2-1, with D possibly TRBD2 on 5 matching bases. CDR3 length: 16 residues. V shed 3 bases and J shed 3 bases, with 15 bases lying between them. The germline V gene encodes CDR1 MNHEY and CDR2 SMNVEV (reference sequence). The DNA for the CDR3 is TGTGCCAGCAGTTTGGAAGCGGATCTTATCTACAATGAGCAGTTCTTC. It encodes CASSLEADLIYNEQFF.

This clone appeared a few times. Other nucleotide sequences in the sample specify the same CDR3. The J gene is TRBJ1-5, the V gene TRBV18; 7 nucleotides agree with TRBD1. The CDR3 has 16 amino acids. The V and J ends lost 2 bases and 0 bases, in that order; junction bases with no gene match: 4. Germline V gene data show CDR1 as KGHSH and CDR2 as LQKENI. The CDR3 DNA is TGTGCCAGCTCACCATCAACAGGGGATAGCAATCAGCCCCAGCATTTT. Its translation is CASSPSTGDSNQPQHF.

This clone showed up just a few times. The chain uses TRBV19 and TRBJ2-1; TRBD2 is a possible D gene (5 bases). Trimming pared 1 base from V and 13 bases from J, leaving 14 bases between. The CDR3 totals 13 residues. The germline V gene encodes CDR1 LNHDA and CDR2 SQIVND (reference sequence). CDR3 nucleotide sequence: TGTGCCAGTAGTATAGGGGAACGGGGTAGACAGTTCTTC. This gives the protein CASSIGERGRQFF. Looking up the rest from reference TRBV19 and TRBJ2-1 gives the full variable domain: DGGITQSPKYLFRKEGQNVTLSCEQNLNHDAMYWYRQDPGQGLRLIYYSQIVNDFQKGDIAEGYSVSREKKESFPLTVTSAQKNPTAFYLCASSIGERGRQFFGPGTRLTVL.

The chain employs TRBV10-3 and TRBJ2-1, with 10 bases fitting TRBD1. Germline V gene lookup returns CDR1 ENHRY and CDR2 SYGVKD. The CDR3 consists of 16 residues. Trimming cost V 3 bases and J 7 bases; bases outside gene matches: 9. The CDR3 DNA sequence: TGTGCCATCAGTGATCCCGCCGGGACAGGGGTGAATGAGCAGTTCTTC. Translating it yields CAISDPAGTGVNEQFF.

The rearrangement joins TRBV5-1 to TRBJ2-7; 7 positions match TRBD2. With 3 bases clipped from V and 1 base from J, the junction kept 10 bases outside the gene matches. The CDR3 has 16 amino acids. Germline V lookup: CDR1 SGHRS, CDR2 YFSETQ. CDR3 loop: CASSSAGEGPSYEQYF. CDR3 DNA sequence: TGCGCCAGCAGCTCGGCCGGGGAGGGGCCTTCCTACGAGCAGTACTTC. Complete variable domain (other parts from reference TRBV5-1 and TRBJ2-7): KAGVTQTPRYLIKTRGQQVTLSCSPISGHRSVSWYQQTPGQGLQFLFEYFSETQRNKGNFPGRFSGRQFSNSRSEMNVSTLELGDSALYLCASSSAGEGPSYEQYFGPGTRLTVT.

This chain joins TRBV7-9 and TRBJ2-3, with 9 positions matching TRBD1. After removal of 6 bases from V and 1 base from J, the junction contained 5 bases not matched to a gene. Per the germline V gene, CDR1 is SEHNR and CDR2 is FQNEAQ (reference sequence). The CDR3 runs 15 residues. The CDR3 protein is CASSPTGGGTDTQYF. The DNA for the CDR3 is TGTGCCAGCAGTCCGACAGGGGGGGGCACAGATACGCAGTATTTT. The full variable domain, with the rest looked up from reference TRBV7-9 and TRBJ2-3, is DTGVSQNPRHKITKRGQNVTFRCDPISEHNRLYWYRQTLGQGPEFLTYFQNEAQLEKSRLLSDRFSAERPKGSFSTLEIQRTEQGDSAMYLCASSPTGGGTDTQYFGPGTRLTVL.

The chain recombines TRBV28 with TRBJ2-5; weak D call: TRBD2 (6 bases). Trimming took off 6 bases at V and 0 bases at J, with 14 bases between the two ends. Germline CDR1 MDHEN, CDR2 SYDVKM. The CDR3 loop spans 15 amino acids. The CDR3 sequence is CASSSSGEYQETQYF. CDR3 sequence (DNA): TGTGCCAGCAGCAGCTCGGGAGAGTACCAAGAGACCCAGTACTTC.

The genes are TRBV7-2 and TRBJ1-2; D unresolved. Germline assignment: CDR1 SGHTA and CDR2 FQGNSA. This CDR3 region has 15 residues. V shed 4 bases and J shed 5 bases, with 17 bases lying between them. CDR3 DNA: TGTGCCAGCAGCTCATCTGCCACCGAAGAGTATGGCTACACCTTC. Protein: CASSSSATEEYGYTF.

The gene calls are TRBV4-1 and TRBJ2-7; 9 nucleotides line up with TRBD2. The junction had 3 bases not matched to a gene; V was cut back by 1 base and J by 2 bases. The germline V gene encodes CDR1 MGHRA and CDR2 YSYEKL. This CDR3 region has 15 residues. The chain's CDR3 is CASSQGLAETYEQYF. In DNA form, the CDR3 reads TGCGCCAGCAGCCAAGGACTAGCGGAGACCTACGAGCAGTACTTC.

V and J are TRBV10-3 and TRBJ2-7; tentative D call: TRBD1 (6 bases). The germline V gene encodes CDR1 ENHRY and CDR2 SYGVKD. The V gene lost 6 bases and the J gene lost 6 bases, with 15 bases spanning the gap. The CDR3 length is 13 residues. CDR3 in amino acids: CAISSMDSTEQYF. CDR3 in DNA: TGTGCCATCAGCAGCATGGACAGTACCGAGCAGTACTTC.

This clone was counted only a few times. This chain connects TRBV9 to TRBJ2-7; weak D call: TRBD2 (5 bases). Germline values: CDR1 SGDLS, CDR2 YYNGEE. The V and J ends lost 0 bases and 1 base respectively, with 11 bases between them. This CDR3 comprises 15 residues. The CDR3 here is CASSVDGDISYEQYF. The CDR3 DNA sequence: TGTGCCAGCAGCGTAGACGGGGATATATCCTACGAGCAGTACTTC.

This chain joins TRBV6-1 and TRBJ2-1; unclear D gene. From germline, CDR1 is MNHNS and CDR2 SASEGT. Trimming pared 3 bases from V and 9 bases from J, leaving 15 bases between. This CDR3 is built from 14 residues. CDR3 sequence (DNA): TGTGCCAGCAGTGAGTTGCGGCGGTACGGTGAGCAGTTCTTC. This codes for CASSELRRYGEQFF.

The genes are TRBV4-1 and TRBJ2-7; the D is unclear. Trimming took off 5 bases at V and 2 bases at J, with 16 bases between the two ends. Germline assignment: CDR1 MGHRA and CDR2 YSYEKL. CDR3 size: 15 residues. The CDR3 reads CASSVSTDQTYEQYF. CDR3 in DNA: TGCGCCAGCAGCGTTTCGACTGATCAAACCTACGAGCAGTACTTC.

The V call is TRBV2, the J call TRBJ2-1; perhaps TRBD2 as D (7 bases). This CDR3 spans 13 amino acids. Germline V gene data show CDR1 as SNHLY and CDR2 as FYNNEI. With 8 bases removed from V and 8 bases from J, the gap between germline ends came to 16 bases. Here the CDR3 reads CASCRLGGDEQFF. CDR3 nucleotide sequence: TGTGCCAGCTGCCGCCTAGGGGGGGATGAGCAGTTCTTC.

The gene calls are TRBV7-2 and TRBJ2-7; 16 nucleotides align to TRBD2. Germline lookup yields CDR1 SGHTA and CDR2 FQGNSA. CDR3 length: 17 amino acids. Unmatched junction bases numbered 6, after V lost 1 base and J lost 6 bases. The CDR3 here is CASSLGGLAGGQSEQYF. CDR3 bases: TGTGCCAGCAGCTTAGGGGGACTAGCGGGAGGGCAAAGCGAGCAGTACTTC.

The rearrangement uses TRBV6-1 and TRBJ1-5, with a possible D match to TRBD1 (5 bases). Trimming shortened V by 4 bases and J by 0 bases, and 16 bases separated the two germline ends. In germline, CDR1 is MNHNS, CDR2 SASEGT. This CDR3 has 17 residues. For the CDR3, the DNA is TGTGCCAGCAGTGGGGGGGTTGGGGGATATAGCAATCAGCCCCAGCATTTT. Its translation is CASSGGVGGYSNQPQHF.

This chain uses TRBV4-1 with TRBJ1-1; D ambiguous. Germline CDR1 MGHRA, CDR2 YSYEKL. This CDR3 has 16 amino acids. Trimming took off 0 bases at V and 0 bases at J, with 11 bases between the two ends. The DNA for the CDR3 is TGCGCCAGCAGCCAAGAAGTGAGGCTGTTGAACACTGAAGCTTTCTTT. Its translation is CASSQEVRLLNTEAFF.

The chain recombines TRBV11-2 with TRBJ1-3; D is perhaps TRBD1 (5 bases). V lost 4 bases, J lost 4 bases, and 14 bases lay in between. The CDR3 is 15 amino acids. Germline V gene sequence: CDR1 SGHAT, CDR2 FQNNGV. CDR3 DNA: TGTGCCAGCAGCTACCGTGGGGGGGAGGGAAACACCATATATTTT. Translation gives CASSYRGGEGNTIYF.

This clone was detected many times. The rearrangement links TRBV2 to TRBJ1-2; 10 bases align to TRBD1. CDR3 length: 15 amino acids. With V trimmed by 6 bases and J by 5 bases, 9 bases remained unmatched. Germline CDR1 is SNHLY and CDR2 is FYNNEI. Written as DNA, the CDR3 is TGTGCCAGCAGGGATATCGGACAGGGGGGATATGGCTACACCTTC. This encodes CASRDIGQGGYGYTF.

V gene TRBV3-1 (or the pseudogene TRBV3-2) combines with J gene TRBJ1-3; maybe TRBD1 (6 bases). CDR1 and CDR2 from the germline V gene are LGHDT and YNNKEL (reference sequence). The V end was cut by 4 bases, the J end by 0 bases, with 13 bases between. This CDR3 comprises 16 residues. The CDR3 sequence: CASSLPDRLSGNTIYF. The CDR3 nucleotides read TGTGCCAGCAGCCTACCGGACAGACTCTCTGGAAACACCATATATTTT.

This clone was recorded a few times. The chain couples TRBV6-1 to TRBJ2-2; D is ambiguous. V dropped 2 bases and J dropped 3 bases, with 10 bases sitting between them. This CDR3 spans 15 amino acids. Germline V CDR1 and CDR2: MNHNS, SASEGT. The CDR3 protein is CASSESRSHTGELFF. The CDR3 DNA reads TGTGCCAGCAGTGAATCACGAAGCCACACCGGGGAGCTGTTTTTT.

This chain joins TRBV11-2 and TRBJ2-2; maybe TRBD1 (5 bases). From germline, CDR1 is SGHAT and CDR2 FQNNGV. The CDR3 is made up of 18 amino acids. Trimming pared 0 bases from V and 0 bases from J, leaving 14 bases between. CDR3 amino acids: CASSLDLVGVPNTGELFF. The CDR3 DNA follows: TGTGCCAGCAGCTTAGATCTTGTAGGGGTACCGAACACCGGGGAGCTGTTTTTT.

This chain uses TRBV7-9 with TRBJ2-7; 7 bases align to TRBD2. The CDR3 length is 13 residues. Trimming cost V 0 bases and J 7 bases; bases outside gene matches: 3. CDR1 and CDR2 (germline): SEHNR, FQNEAQ (reference sequence). CDR3 DNA: TGTGCCAGCAGCTTAGCCCGCGGGGGTGAGCAGTACTTC. Encoded protein: CASSLARGGEQYF. The complete variable domain, with remaining parts taken from reference TRBV7-9 and TRBJ2-7, reads DTGVSQNPRHKITKRGQNVTFRCDPISEHNRLYWYRQTLGQGPEFLTYFQNEAQLEKSRLLSDRFSAERPKGSFSTLEIQRTEQGDSAMYLCASSLARGGEQYFGPGTRLTVT.

The rearrangement joins TRBV5-5 to TRBJ2-7; 8 bases agree with TRBD2. J lost 5 bases, V lost 1 base, and 5 bases had no gene match. CDR1 and CDR2 (germline): SGHKS, YYEKEE (reference sequence). This CDR3 has 14 amino acids. CDR3 DNA: TGTGCCAGCAGCTTGAGGACCGGGGGGGACGAGCAGTACTTC. It translates to CASSLRTGGDEQYF. Drawing the rest from reference TRBV5-5 and TRBJ2-7, the complete variable domain is DAGVTQSPTHLIKTRGQQVTLRCSPISGHKSVSWYQQVLGQGPQFIFQYYEKEERGRGNFPDRFSARQFPNYSSELNVNALLLGDSALYLCASSLRTGGDEQYFGPGTRLTVT.

The chain couples TRBV10-3 to TRBJ2-3; possibly TRBD1 for D (6 bases). Trimming stripped 0 bases from V and 4 bases from J, with 11 bases between. Germline CDR1 and CDR2: ENHRY and SYGVKD. The CDR3 consists of 15 residues. DNA for the CDR3: TGTGCCATCAGTGAGTCTAGGGGGTTCGCAGATACGCAGTATTTT. This encodes CAISESRGFADTQYF.

This chain uses TRBV30 with TRBJ2-3, with 7 bases lining up with TRBD1. From germline, CDR1 is GTSNPN and CDR2 SVGIG (reference sequence). Losses at the gene ends were 3 bases for V and 5 bases for J; bases not matched to a gene: 8. The CDR3 contains 14 residues. The CDR3 spells CAWRRQGIQDTQYF. The CDR3 DNA reads TGTGCCTGGAGACGACAGGGAATTCAAGATACGCAGTATTTT.

This chain links TRBV7-9 with TRBJ2-5, with D unclear. Per germline, CDR1 SEHNR and CDR2 FQNEAQ (reference sequence). Trimming pared 4 bases from V and 3 bases from J, leaving 3 bases between. This CDR3 comprises 11 residues. CDR3 loop: CASSSKETQYF. Written as DNA, the CDR3 is TGTGCCAGCAGCTCCAAAGAGACCCAGTACTTC.

This clone was recorded a few times. The CDR3 region is CSTLKGAANTEAFF. For the CDR3, the DNA is TGCAGCACCCTCAAGGGGGCGGCGAACACTGAAGCTTTCTTT. The J gene is TRBJ1-1, the V gene TRBV29-1; 7 nucleotides match TRBD1. This CDR3 is 14 amino acids long. The germline V gene has CDR1 SQVTM and CDR2 ANQGSEA. With 8 bases clipped from V and 1 base from J, the junction kept 10 bases outside the gene matches.